These 11 T cell receptor beta chains were all obtained from the same sample, sequenced in a study of shared clonotypes between healthy human individuals. Measured with immunoSEQ multiplex PCR; TCRdb has only the in-frame clones, and not every one. The repertoire holds fewer than 500,000 clones, with roughly 85% as singletons. The sequenced material came from PBMCs. These receptors were taken from a woman in her 40s in good health. Some clones in this sample may be carry-over from other donors' samples.

J is TRBJ2-3 and V is TRBV10-3, with D perhaps matching TRBD2 (5 bases). Germline values: CDR1 ENHRY, CDR2 SYGVKD. V lost 3 bases and J 2 bases, leaving 12 bases between the germline ends. CDR3 length: 15 amino acids. The CDR3 spells CAISDFPGSTDTQYF. CDR3 bases: TGTGCCATCAGTGATTTTCCGGGATCCACAGATACGCAGTATTTT.

V gene TRBV4-3 combines with J gene TRBJ2-5, with TRBD2 matching 8 bases. CDR1 and CDR2 from the germline V gene are LGHNA and YSLEER. The ends lost 0 bases at V and 3 bases at J; junction bases unmatched: 3. The CDR3 is made up of 15 amino acids. The CDR3 here is CASSQDPGGEETQYF. CDR3 DNA: TGCGCCAGCAGCCAAGACCCGGGAGGGGAAGAGACCCAGTACTTC.

Note on this clone: Other DNA sequences in this sample translate to the same CDR3. The rearrangement joins TRBV7-3 to TRBJ2-1; possible D gene TRBD1, 5 bases. Germline CDR1 SGHTA, CDR2 FQGTGA. V was pared by 5 bases and J by 4 bases, with 12 bases between. The CDR3 runs to 14 residues. Here the CDR3 reads CASSLSGRYNEQFF. The CDR3 region has the DNA TGTGCCAGCAGCCTGTCAGGGCGGTACAATGAGCAGTTCTTC.

V and J are TRBV19 and TRBJ2-1, with 7 bases identical to TRBD1. Germline assignment: CDR1 LNHDA and CDR2 SQIVND (reference sequence). This CDR3 is 16 amino acids long. The V gene end was trimmed by 6 bases and the J gene end by 1 base; junction bases not matched to a gene: 9. The CDR3 here is CASSAHNRGSYNEQFF. The CDR3 DNA is TGTGCCAGTAGCGCCCACAACAGGGGATCCTACAATGAGCAGTTCTTC.

The genes are TRBV5-1 and TRBJ2-7; perhaps TRBD2 as D (6 bases). The V end lost 4 bases, the J end lost 5 bases, and 13 bases lay between the germline ends. CDR1 is SGHRS and CDR2 is YFSETQ in the germline V gene. This CDR3 region has 13 residues. This chain's CDR3 is CASSPGQRDEQYF. In DNA, the CDR3 is TGCGCCAGCAGCCCAGGGCAGCGGGACGAGCAGTACTTC.

The chain joins TRBV29-1 to TRBJ2-5, with TRBD1 matching over 9 bases. V shed 7 bases, J shed 5 bases, and the junction held 5 bases outside the gene matches. CDR1 and CDR2 from the germline V gene are SQVTM and ANQGSEA. CDR3 length equals 12 residues. The CDR3: CSAGTGRETQYF. In nucleotides, the CDR3 is TGCAGCGCTGGGACAGGGAGGGAGACCCAGTACTTC.

The V gene is TRBV4-1, the J gene TRBJ2-7; either TRBD1 or TRBD2 may fit D (6 bases each). This CDR3 region has 15 residues. Germline lookup yields CDR1 MGHRA and CDR2 YSYEKL. Trimming cost V 5 bases and J 4 bases, with 18 bases left between them. DNA of the CDR3: TGCGCCAGCAGCTCTCGACTAGGGGGGACATACGAGCAGTACTTC. The encoded protein is CASSSRLGGTYEQYF.

This sequence joins TRBV5-4 and TRBJ2-1; 11 nucleotides align to TRBD2. CDR3 length: 15 residues. Trimming at V came to 5 bases and at J to 4 bases, leaving 5 bases not matched to a gene. The germline V gene encodes CDR1 SGHNT and CDR2 YYREEE (reference sequence). CDR3 in DNA: TGTGCCAGCAGTTCCGGGACTAGCGGATACAATGAGCAGTTCTTC. Amino acid sequence: CASSSGTSGYNEQFF.

This rearrangement joins TRBV29-1 to TRBJ1-2; TRBD1 might be the D (5 bases). This CDR3 spans 16 amino acids. Germline V lookup: CDR1 SQVTM, CDR2 ANQGSEA. The germline V and J ends were trimmed by 7 bases and 6 bases, with 27 bases remaining between them. This CDR3 reads CSARQTREVAVDGYTF. In DNA form, the CDR3 reads TGCAGCGCCCGACAGACCAGGGAAGTGGCAGTTGATGGCTACACCTTC.

The chain combines TRBV18 with TRBJ2-2, with D perhaps matching TRBD1 (6 bases). CDR3 length: 16 amino acids. The germline V gene encodes CDR1 KGHSH and CDR2 LQKENI. V lost 3 bases, J lost 4 bases, and 15 bases lay in between. Written as DNA, the CDR3 is TGTGCCAGCTCACCCTCCGGGACACCGGGCACCGGGGAGCTGTTTTTT. Translated, it gives CASSPSGTPGTGELFF.

The chain combines TRBV21-1 with TRBJ1-2. TRBV21-1 is a recognized pseudogene. There are 14 residues in the CDR3. The chain's CDR3 is CASSKVGANYGYTF. The CDR3 DNA follows: TGTGCCAGCAGCAAAGTTGGGGCTAACTATGGCTACACCTTC.